This TCR beta chain was found in a study of OX40 agonist ivuxolimab in advanced cancers. About the investigation overall: Ivuxolimab was a fully human IgG2 agonistic monoclonal antibody targeting the costimulatory receptor OX40 (CD134). The paper reports the monotherapy dose-escalation portion (N = 52 patients) of the phase I ivuxolimab trial. Intravenous ivuxolimab was administered to patients every 2 weeks at six dose levels: 0.01, 0.1, 0.3, 1.5, 3 and 10 mg/kg. Partial responses occurred in three dose-escalation patients, of whom one had hepatocellular carcinoma and two had cutaneous melanoma. Patients were allowed to have had prior anti-PD-1, anti-PD-L1 or anti-CTLA-4 therapy, and approximately 43% of the dose-escalation patients had previously received checkpoint inhibitors. Peripheral TCRbeta sequencing aimed to test whether ivuxolimab altered TCR sequence diversity and caused clonal T-cell expansion. Among the approximately 54 dose-escalation patients, roughly 20 had hepatocellular carcinoma, about 15 melanoma, 9 renal cell carcinoma and 9 head and neck cancer. In the dose-escalation cohort, more than 80% of patients were male, and the mean age was 60 years with a range of roughly 23 to 79. What the work shows at the level of the full study, not this receptor alone: At doses from 0.1 to 3.0 mg/kg, clonal expansion was seen in both CD4+ and CD8+ blood T cells between baseline and week 6. Partial responders in the 0.1-3.0 mg/kg groups had among the lowest normalized peripheral clonal expansion, especially among CD8+ T cells. On average, CD8+ T cells showed more expanded clones than CD4+ T cells after ivuxolimab. Low levels of normalized T-cell clonal expansion were also seen in some patients who did not respond. Antigen specificity was not determined for the clonally expanded peripheral T cells.

Concerning this clone: Its antigen remains undetermined. No qualities accompany the bases; no much larger clone lies one base away.

From the cysteine up to the phenylalanine, the CDR3 has a length of 15 residues. CDR3 DNA only is kept here, 45 bases in frame from base 1. The germline V gene yields SGHRS for CDR1 and YFSETQ for CDR2. Trimmed from V: 7 bases; trimmed from J: 5 bases; junction bases lacking a gene match: 12. To sequence the TCRbeta CDR3 region, genomic DNA was isolated from the sorted cells. TCRbeta CDR3 regions were sequenced using the immunoSEQ Assay. This immuneACCESS table, as held by TCRdb, lists in-frame sequences with V and J called but not all clones. Of the missing ones, under half trace to an unresolved V gene in checked studies; the others have no known cause. The sample table contains approximately 99,000 clones; only one count was recorded for 90% to 97% of them. The biggest ten clones account for roughly 2% of the sample. Patients with autoimmune disease history or receiving systemic immunosuppression were excluded from the trial. Peripheral blood for TCR sequencing was drawn from every dose cohort at baseline, at cycle 4 day 1 and at cycle 7 day 1. The samples were taken from a phase I, first-in-human, multicenter, open-label dose-escalation trial of ivuxolimab. Adults with locally advanced or metastatic melanoma, renal cell carcinoma, hepatocellular carcinoma or head and neck squamous cell carcinoma were enrolled in the trial. Before TCR sequencing, CD4+ T cells and CD8+ T cells from peripheral blood were sorted into separate populations.

This receptor chain uses TRBV5-1 and TRBJ2-5, with 9 bases matching TRBD1. This receptor was identified in an adult with an advanced solid tumor such as melanoma, head and neck, liver or kidney cancer. The sequencing here drew on CD4+ or CD8+ T cells sorted from blood, taken in a trial of the OX40 agonist ivuxolimab. This receptor carries the CDR3 CASRGTGILGETQYF. The DNA sequence is as follows: TGCGCCAGCCGCGGGACAGGGATTCTTGGGGAGACCCAGTACTTC.